This is a list of T cell receptor beta chains from one sample in a study of blood T cells in healthy people across ages. Each CDR3 protein gets one entry after TCRdb re-called the 5' RACE reads with MiXCR. The sample shows around 1,500,000 distinct CDR3 sequences, 40% to 50% of them seen only once. The sample taken for sequencing was blood. The receptor source for this set is a woman aged 18 to 35 in good health. Each CDR3 is given with its conserved first and last residue. The D gene is left open where the match is weak. A row's size may be missing; if present it is once, few, many or a size class.

v_gene: TRBV10-3; j_gene: TRBJ2-1; abundance: -; d_gene: TRBD2; CDR3aa: CAISRTSGYNEQFF; CDR3nt: TGTGCCATCTCTAGGACTAGCGGCTACAATGAGCAGTTCTTC
v_gene: TRBV7-6; j_gene: TRBJ2-5; abundance: -; d_gene: TRBD1; CDR3aa: CASSLRLKTGIETQYF; CDR3nt: TGTGCCAGCAGCTTAAGGCTCAAGACAGGGATAGAGACCCAGTACTTC
v_gene: TRBV11-3; j_gene: TRBJ2-1; abundance: -; d_gene: -; CDR3aa: CASSFANNYNEQFF; CDR3nt: TGTGCCAGCAGCTTCGCGAATAATTACAATGAGCAGTTCTTC
v_gene: TRBV6-5; j_gene: TRBJ2-7; abundance: few; d_gene: -; CDR3aa: CASSRSGTYEQYF; CDR3nt: TGTGCCAGCAGTAGATCCGGGACCTACGAGCAGTACTTC
v_gene: TRBV2; j_gene: TRBJ2-2; abundance: few; d_gene: TRBD1; CDR3aa: CASSEAGQVMNTGELFF; CDR3nt: TGTGCCAGCAGTGAAGCGGGACAGGTTATGAACACCGGGGAGCTGTTTTTT
v_gene: TRBV5-6; j_gene: TRBJ1-4; abundance: -; d_gene: -; CDR3aa: CASSSLTAAKGEKLFF; CDR3nt: TGTGCCAGCAGCTCCCTGACGGCGGCAAAGGGTGAAAAACTGTTTTTT
v_gene: TRBV20-1; j_gene: TRBJ2-1; abundance: many; d_gene: TRBD2; CDR3aa: CSARDWLAGGLRNEQFF; CDR3nt: TGCAGTGCTAGAGATTGGCTAGCGGGGGGGTTGAGAAATGAGCAGTTCTTC
v_gene: TRBV9; j_gene: TRBJ2-1; abundance: -; d_gene: -; CDR3aa: CASSVAAGNHYNEQFF; CDR3nt: TGTGCCAGCAGCGTAGCGGCGGGAAATCATTACAATGAGCAGTTCTTC
v_gene: TRBV2; j_gene: TRBJ2-5; abundance: -; d_gene: -; CDR3aa: CASSDSTQYF; CDR3nt: TGTGCCAGCAGTGACTCTACCCAGTACTTC
v_gene: TRBV9; j_gene: TRBJ2-7; abundance: -; d_gene: -; CDR3aa: CASSPDGGRFLYEQYF; CDR3nt: TGTGCCAGCAGCCCAGACGGGGGGCGATTCCTATACGAGCAGTACTTC
v_gene: TRBV20-1; j_gene: TRBJ1-6; abundance: few; d_gene: -; CDR3aa: CSARSGTYNSPLHF; CDR3nt: TGCAGTGCTAGGTCAGGGACCTATAATTCACCCCTCCACTTT
v_gene: TRBV7-9; j_gene: TRBJ2-7; abundance: -; d_gene: TRBD2; CDR3aa: CASSLEAGGFYEQYF; CDR3nt: TGTGCCAGCAGCTTAGAAGCGGGAGGCTTCTACGAGCAGTACTTC
v_gene: TRBV4-2; j_gene: TRBJ1-3; abundance: -; d_gene: -; CDR3aa: CASSRSNTIYF; CDR3nt: TGTGCCAGCAGCCGGTCGAACACCATATATTTT
v_gene: TRBV3-1; j_gene: TRBJ2-3; abundance: -; d_gene: -; CDR3aa: CASSQSQLGYEQYF; CDR3nt: TGTGCCAGCAGCCAAAGCCAACTGGGCTATGAGCAGTATTTT
v_gene: TRBV7-2; j_gene: TRBJ2-3; abundance: -; d_gene: -; CDR3aa: CASSSWEANTDTQYF; CDR3nt: TGTGCCAGCAGCTCGTGGGAGGCTAACACAGATACGCAGTATTTT
v_gene: TRBV20-1; j_gene: TRBJ2-1; abundance: -; d_gene: TRBD2; CDR3aa: CSAGDQRGAGNEQFF; CDR3nt: TGCAGTGCTGGGGACCAGCGGGGGGCGGGCAATGAGCAGTTCTTC